This entry concerns a single TCR beta chain. CDR1 is ENHRY and CDR2 is SYGVKD in the germline V gene. The CDR3 extends over 15 amino acids. The V gene end was trimmed by 6 bases and the J gene end by 3 bases; junction bases not matched to a gene: 4. The sample belongs to a study of blood T cell repertoires in COVID-19. On the study more broadly: Spain, Italy and the United States supplied samples that represented acute and convalescent COVID-19. From T cells, B-cell-depleted T cells, or PBMCs came the material, which was cDNA or gDNA.

Original analysis: Reference gene primer amplification in the assay estimated nucleated cell counts. Assay used: immunoSEQ multiplex PCR; TCRdb lists only in-frame clones, some missing. Clone size and V and J calls were adopted from that table, with D and trimming inferred from the DNA. This table holds about 160,000 clones, about 85% found once. The TCR was taken from a woman aged 55-69 years with active or convalescent COVID-19. The rearrangement links TRBV10-3 to TRBJ2-2, with TRBD1 matching 10 bases. Sequencing input: peripheral blood. The CDR3 here is CAIRAGTGDTGELFF. For the CDR3, the DNA is TGTGCCATCAGGGCCGGGACAGGGGACACCGGGGAGCTGTTTTTT.